The sequence of this TCR gamma chain was determined in a study of Vδ1+ human thymocytes. Regarding the study as a whole: In the thymus, TRG and TRD repertoires looked highly polyclonal with Gaussian CDR3 lengths. Many TRG clonotypes were shared between donors; TRD repertoires were essentially private. Around 20% of thymic delta-chain sequences were Vdelta2, with few Vdelta3, unlike blood Vdelta1+ controls.

Alphabeta T cells were depleted, then CD3+ Vdelta1+ Vdelta2- thymocytes were FACS-sorted. Sorted Vdelta1+ thymocytes were roughly 98% to 99.6% pure. Sequences come from RNA converted to cDNA by reverse transcription. CDR3 amplicons came from multiplex PCR with pooled V-gene forward and constant-region reverse primers. TCRdb reapplied CATT to the multiplex PCR reads. The sample records 25,000 to 35,000 gamma-chain clones, over 15% being singletons. The CDR3 is 13 amino acids. Germline V gene lookup returns CDR1 EGSNGY and CDR2 YDSYNSKV. J lost 3 bases, V lost 4 bases, and 6 bases had no gene match. This clone was recorded a few times. What it binds is unknown.

This receptor was obtained from a boy in the first two years of life who had congenital heart surgery. V gene TRGV2 combines with J gene TRGJ1 or TRGJ2. The sequenced sample consisted of Vdelta1+ gamma-delta thymocytes from the thymus. Subset defined: FACS-sorted CD3+ TCRalphabeta- TCRVdelta1+ TCRVdelta2- thymocytes. Here the CDR3 reads CATWEPPYYKKLF. CDR3 DNA sequence: TGTGCCACCTGGGAACCTCCTTATTATAAGAAACTCTTT.